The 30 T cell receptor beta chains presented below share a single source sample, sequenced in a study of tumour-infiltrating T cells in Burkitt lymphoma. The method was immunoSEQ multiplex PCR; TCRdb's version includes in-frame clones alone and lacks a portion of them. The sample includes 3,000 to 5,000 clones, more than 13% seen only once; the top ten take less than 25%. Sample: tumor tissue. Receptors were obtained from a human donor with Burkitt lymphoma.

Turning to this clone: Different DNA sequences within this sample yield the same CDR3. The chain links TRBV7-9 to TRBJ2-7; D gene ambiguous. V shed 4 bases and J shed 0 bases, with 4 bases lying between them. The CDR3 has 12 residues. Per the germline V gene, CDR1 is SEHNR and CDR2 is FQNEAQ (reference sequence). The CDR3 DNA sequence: TGTGCCAGCAGCTCCCTCTCCTACGAGCAGTACTTC. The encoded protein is CASSSLSYEQYF.

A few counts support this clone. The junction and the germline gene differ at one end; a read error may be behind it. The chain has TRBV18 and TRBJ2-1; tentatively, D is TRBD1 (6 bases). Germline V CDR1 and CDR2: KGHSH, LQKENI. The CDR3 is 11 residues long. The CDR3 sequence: CASSSDRRAVF. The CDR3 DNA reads TGTGCCAGCTCAAGCGACAGGCGAGCGGTCTTC.

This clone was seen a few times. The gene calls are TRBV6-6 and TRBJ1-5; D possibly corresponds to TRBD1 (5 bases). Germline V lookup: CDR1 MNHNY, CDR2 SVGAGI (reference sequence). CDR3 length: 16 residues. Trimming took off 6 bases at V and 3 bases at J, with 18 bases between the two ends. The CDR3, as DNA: TGTGCCAGCAGGACTTGGGGCAGGGCAATCAATCAGCCCCAGCATTTT. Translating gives CASRTWGRAINQPQHF.

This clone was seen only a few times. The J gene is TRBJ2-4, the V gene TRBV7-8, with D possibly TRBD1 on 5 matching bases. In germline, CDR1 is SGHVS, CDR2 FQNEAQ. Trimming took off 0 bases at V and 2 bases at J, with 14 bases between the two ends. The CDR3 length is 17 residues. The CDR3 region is CASSLAGRGATKNIQYF. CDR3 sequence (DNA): TGTGCCAGCAGCTTAGCCGGAAGGGGCGCAACCAAAAACATTCAGTACTTC.

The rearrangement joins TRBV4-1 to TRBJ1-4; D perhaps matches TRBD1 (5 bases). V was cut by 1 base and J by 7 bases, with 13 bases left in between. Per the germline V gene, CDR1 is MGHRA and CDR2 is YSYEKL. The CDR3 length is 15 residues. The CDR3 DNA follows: TGCGCCAGCAGCCAAGGAACGGCAGGGAGTGAAAAACTGTTTTTT. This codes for CASSQGTAGSEKLFF.

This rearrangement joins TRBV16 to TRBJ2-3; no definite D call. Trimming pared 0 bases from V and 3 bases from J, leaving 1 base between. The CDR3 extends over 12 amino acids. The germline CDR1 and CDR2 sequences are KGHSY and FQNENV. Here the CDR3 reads CASSQSTDTQYF. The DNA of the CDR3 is TGTGCCAGCAGCCAATCAACAGATACGCAGTATTTT.

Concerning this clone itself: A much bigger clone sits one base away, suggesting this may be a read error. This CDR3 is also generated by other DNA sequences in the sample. The CDR3 region has the DNA TGTGCCAGCCATTCATCATTGGGCAGAGAATCTTTT. Its translation: CASHSSLGRESF. The chain carries TRBV28 and TRBJ1-5; D is unclear. This CDR3 has 12 amino acids. Germline CDR1 MDHEN, CDR2 SYDVKM. Based on the CDR3 plus reference TRBV28 and TRBJ1-5, the full variable domain is DVKVTQSSRYLVKRTGEKVFLECVQDMDHENMFWYRQDPGLGLRLIYFSYDVKMKEKGDIPEGYSVSREKKERFSLILESASTNQTSMYLCASHSSLGRESFGDGTRLSIL.

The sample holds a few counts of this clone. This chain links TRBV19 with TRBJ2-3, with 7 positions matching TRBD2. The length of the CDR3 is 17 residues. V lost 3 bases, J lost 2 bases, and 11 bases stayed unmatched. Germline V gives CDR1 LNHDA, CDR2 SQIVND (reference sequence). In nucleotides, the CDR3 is TGTGCCAGTAGTATCGGCTTAACGGGAGGACCCACAGATACGCAGTATTTT. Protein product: CASSIGLTGGPTDTQYF. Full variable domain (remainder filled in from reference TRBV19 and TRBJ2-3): DGGITQSPKYLFRKEGQNVTLSCEQNLNHDAMYWYRQDPGQGLRLIYYSQIVNDFQKGDIAEGYSVSREKKESFPLTVTSAQKNPTAFYLCASSIGLTGGPTDTQYFGPGTRLTVL.

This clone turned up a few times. The DNA for the CDR3 is TGCAGCGACCGGTGGAACCGGGGGGGCTACACCTTC. It specifies CSDRWNRGGYTF. J is TRBJ1-2 and V is TRBV29-1, with D perhaps TRBD1 (5 bases). V lost 7 bases, J lost 8 bases, and 17 bases lay in between. The CDR3 sequence is 12 residues long. Germline V gene data show CDR1 as SQVTM and CDR2 as ANQGSEA. Looking up the rest from reference TRBV29-1 and TRBJ1-2 gives the full variable domain: SAVISQKPSRDICQRGTSLTIQCQVDSQVTMMFWYRQQPGQSLTLIATANQGSEATYESGFVIDKFPISRPNLTFSTLTVSNMSPEDSSIYLCSDRWNRGGYTFGSGTRLTVV.

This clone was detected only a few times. This CDR3 is CASSFNMGAGNTEAFF. CDR3 DNA sequence: TGCGCCAGCAGCTTTAATATGGGGGCCGGGAACACTGAAGCTTTCTTT. The chain joins TRBV5-1 to TRBJ1-1, with D perhaps matching TRBD1 (6 bases). CDR3 length: 16 amino acids. The V gene lost 2 bases and the J gene lost 1 base, with 15 bases spanning the gap. Per germline, CDR1 SGHRS and CDR2 YFSETQ.

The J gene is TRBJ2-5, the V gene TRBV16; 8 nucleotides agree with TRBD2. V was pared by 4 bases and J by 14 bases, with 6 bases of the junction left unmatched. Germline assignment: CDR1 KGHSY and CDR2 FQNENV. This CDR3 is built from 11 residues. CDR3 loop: CASSRTSRLYF. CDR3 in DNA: TGTGCCAGCAGCCGGACTAGCCGCCTCTACTTC.

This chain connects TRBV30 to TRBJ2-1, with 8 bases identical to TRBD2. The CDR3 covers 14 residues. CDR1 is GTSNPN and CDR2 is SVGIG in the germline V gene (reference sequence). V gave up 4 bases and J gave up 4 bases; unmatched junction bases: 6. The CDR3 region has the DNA TGTGCCTGGATCCGAAGCGGGGGTTACAATGAGCAGTTCTTC. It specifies CAWIRSGGYNEQFF.

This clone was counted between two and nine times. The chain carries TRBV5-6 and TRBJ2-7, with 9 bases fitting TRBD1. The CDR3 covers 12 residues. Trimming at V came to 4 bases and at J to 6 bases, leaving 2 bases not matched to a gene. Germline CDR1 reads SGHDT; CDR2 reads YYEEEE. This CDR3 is CASSLTGGEQYF. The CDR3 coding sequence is TGTGCCAGCAGCCTGACAGGGGGCGAGCAGTACTTC. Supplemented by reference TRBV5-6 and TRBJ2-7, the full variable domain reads DAGVTQSPTHLIKTRGQQVTLRCSPKSGHDTVSWYQQALGQGPQFIFQYYEEEERQRGNFPDRFSGHQFPNYSSELNVNALLLGDSALYLCASSLTGGEQYFGPGTRLTVT.

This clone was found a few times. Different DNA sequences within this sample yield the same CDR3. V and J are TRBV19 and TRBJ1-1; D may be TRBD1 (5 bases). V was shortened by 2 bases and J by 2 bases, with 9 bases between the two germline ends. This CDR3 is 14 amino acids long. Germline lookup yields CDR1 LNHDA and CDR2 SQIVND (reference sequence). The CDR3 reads CASSIRGRNTEAFF. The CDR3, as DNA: TGTGCCAGTAGTATACGGGGGAGAAACACTGAAGCTTTCTTT.

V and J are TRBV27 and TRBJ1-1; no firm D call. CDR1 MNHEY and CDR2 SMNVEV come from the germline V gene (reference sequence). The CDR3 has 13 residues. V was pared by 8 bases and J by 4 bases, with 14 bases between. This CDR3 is CASFVQIGTEAFF. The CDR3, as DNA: TGTGCCAGCTTCGTTCAAATCGGCACTGAAGCTTTCTTT.

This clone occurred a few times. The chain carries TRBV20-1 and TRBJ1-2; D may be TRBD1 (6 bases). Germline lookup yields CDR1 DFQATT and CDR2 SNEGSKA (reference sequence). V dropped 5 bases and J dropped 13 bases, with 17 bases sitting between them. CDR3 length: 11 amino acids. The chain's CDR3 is CSAPLQGWSTF. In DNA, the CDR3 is TGCAGTGCTCCCTTACAGGGTTGGTCCACCTTC.

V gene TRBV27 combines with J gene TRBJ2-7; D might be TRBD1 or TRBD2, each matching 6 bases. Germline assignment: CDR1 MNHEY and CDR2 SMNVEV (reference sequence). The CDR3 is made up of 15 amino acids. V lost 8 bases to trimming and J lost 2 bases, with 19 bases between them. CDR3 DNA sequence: TGTGCCAGCGTTGATCTGGGGGGCCCTCCCTACGAGCAGTACTTC. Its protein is CASVDLGGPPYEQYF.

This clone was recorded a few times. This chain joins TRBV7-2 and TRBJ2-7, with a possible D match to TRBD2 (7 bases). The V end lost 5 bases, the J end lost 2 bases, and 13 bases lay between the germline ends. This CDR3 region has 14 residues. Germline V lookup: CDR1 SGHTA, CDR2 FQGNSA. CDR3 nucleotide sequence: TGTGCCAGCAGCCCCTGGGGGGGGCCCTACGAGCAGTACTTC. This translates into CASSPWGGPYEQYF.

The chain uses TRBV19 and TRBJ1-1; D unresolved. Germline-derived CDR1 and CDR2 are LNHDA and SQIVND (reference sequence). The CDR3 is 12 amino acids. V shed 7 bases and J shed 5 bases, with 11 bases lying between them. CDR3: CASNPSGTEAFF. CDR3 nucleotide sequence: TGTGCCAGTAACCCAAGTGGAACTGAAGCTTTCTTT.

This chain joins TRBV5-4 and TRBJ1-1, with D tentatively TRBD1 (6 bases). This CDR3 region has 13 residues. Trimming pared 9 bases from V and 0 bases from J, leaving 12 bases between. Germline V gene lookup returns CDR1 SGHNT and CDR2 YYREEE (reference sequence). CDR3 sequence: CAIQDSLNTEAFF. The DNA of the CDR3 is TGTGCCATCCAGGACAGCTTGAACACTGAAGCTTTCTTT.

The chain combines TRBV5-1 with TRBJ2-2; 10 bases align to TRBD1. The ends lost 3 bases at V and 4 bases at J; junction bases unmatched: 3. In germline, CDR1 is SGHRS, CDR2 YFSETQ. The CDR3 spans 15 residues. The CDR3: CASSWRQGATGELFF. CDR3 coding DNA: TGCGCCAGCAGCTGGCGACAGGGGGCCACCGGGGAGCTGTTTTTT.

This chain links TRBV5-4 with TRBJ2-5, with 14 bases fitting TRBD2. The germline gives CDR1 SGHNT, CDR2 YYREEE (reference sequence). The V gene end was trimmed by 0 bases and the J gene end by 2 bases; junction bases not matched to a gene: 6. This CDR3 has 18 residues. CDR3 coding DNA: TGTGCCAGCAGCTTGGGTGGGACTAGCGGGGGTGATCAAGAGACCCAGTACTTC. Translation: CASSLGGTSGGDQETQYF. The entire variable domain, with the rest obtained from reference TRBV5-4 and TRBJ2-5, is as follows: ETGVTQSPTHLIKTRGQQVTLRCSSQSGHNTVSWYQQALGQGPQFIFQYYREEENGRGNFPPRFSGLQFPNYSSELNVNALELDDSALYLCASSLGGTSGGDQETQYFGPGTRLLVL.

The DNA for the CDR3 is TGTGCCTGGAGCGGCAGGGCTGGCTCGGAAAAACTGTTTTTT. Protein sequence: CAWSGRAGSEKLFF. J is TRBJ1-4 and V is TRBV30, with D possibly matching TRBD1 (5 bases). Trimming pared 3 bases from V and 8 bases from J, leaving 16 bases between. Germline CDR1 is GTSNPN and CDR2 is SVGIG (reference sequence). The CDR3 extends over 14 amino acids.

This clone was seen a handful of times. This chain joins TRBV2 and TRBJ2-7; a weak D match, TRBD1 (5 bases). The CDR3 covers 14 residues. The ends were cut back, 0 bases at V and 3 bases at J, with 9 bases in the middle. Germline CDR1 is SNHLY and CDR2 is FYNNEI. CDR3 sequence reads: CASSEARQLYEQYF. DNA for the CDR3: TGTGCCAGCAGTGAAGCGAGACAGCTCTACGAGCAGTACTTC.

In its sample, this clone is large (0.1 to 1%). CDR3 DNA sequence: TGTGCCAGCAGCTTCCCCGGTGAAGCTTTCTTT. It is translated as CASSFPGEAFF. The chain links TRBV7-9 to TRBJ1-1; D is unresolved. The CDR3 contains 11 residues. V was cut by 3 bases and J by 7 bases, with 6 bases left in between. Germline CDR1 is SEHNR and CDR2 is FQNEAQ (reference sequence).

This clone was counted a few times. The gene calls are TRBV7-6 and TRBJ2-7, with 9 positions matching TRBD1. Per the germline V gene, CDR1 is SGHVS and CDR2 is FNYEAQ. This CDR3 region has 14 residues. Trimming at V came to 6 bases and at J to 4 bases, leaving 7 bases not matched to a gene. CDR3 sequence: CASSPDRGGYEQYF. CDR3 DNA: TGTGCCAGCAGTCCGGACAGGGGTGGATACGAGCAGTACTTC. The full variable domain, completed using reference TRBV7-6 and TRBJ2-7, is GAGVSQSPRYKVTKRGQDVALRCDPISGHVSLYWYRQALGQGPEFLTYFNYEAQQDKSGLPNDRFSAERPEGSISTLTIQRTEQRDSAMYRCASSPDRGGYEQYFGPGTRLTVT.

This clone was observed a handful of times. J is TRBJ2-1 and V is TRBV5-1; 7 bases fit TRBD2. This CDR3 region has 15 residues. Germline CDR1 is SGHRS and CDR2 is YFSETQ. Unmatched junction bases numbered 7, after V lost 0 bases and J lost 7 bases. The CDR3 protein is CASSLDGGRGNEQFF. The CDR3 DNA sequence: TGCGCCAGCAGCTTGGATGGCGGGAGAGGGAATGAGCAGTTCTTC.

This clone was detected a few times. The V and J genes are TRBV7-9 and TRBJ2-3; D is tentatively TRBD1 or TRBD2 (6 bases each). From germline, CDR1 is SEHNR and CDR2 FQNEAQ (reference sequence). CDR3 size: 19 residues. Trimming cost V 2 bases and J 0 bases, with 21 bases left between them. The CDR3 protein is CASSLPSFAGGRSTDTQYF. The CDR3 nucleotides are TGTGCCAGCAGCTTACCCTCCTTTGCTGGGGGGCGAAGCACAGATACGCAGTATTTT.

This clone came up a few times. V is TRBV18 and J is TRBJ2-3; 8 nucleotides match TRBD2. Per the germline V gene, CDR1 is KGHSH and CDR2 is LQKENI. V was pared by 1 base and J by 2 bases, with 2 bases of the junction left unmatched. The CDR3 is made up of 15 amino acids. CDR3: CASSPRGGFTDTQYF. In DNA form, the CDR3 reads TGTGCCAGCTCACCACGCGGGGGGTTCACAGATACGCAGTATTTT.

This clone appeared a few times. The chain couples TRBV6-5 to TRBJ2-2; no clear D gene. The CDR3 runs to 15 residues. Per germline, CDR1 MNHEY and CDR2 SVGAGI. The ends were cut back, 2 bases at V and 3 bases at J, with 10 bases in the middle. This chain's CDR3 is CASSYLYGDTGELFF. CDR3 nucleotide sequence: TGTGCCAGCAGTTACCTTTACGGAGACACCGGGGAGCTGTTTTTT.